This TCR beta chain originates from a study of human T cells and chemical hapten exposure. Overall study: Minor pooled library volume differences mainly drove per-sample TCR yield variation.

Study-wide results and caveats: Expanded TCRs clustered into significantly more large CDR3 similarity groups than controls, the analysis revealed.

Time point indicated: pre-sensitization, week 0. As to treatment: therapeutic diphenylcyclopropenone sensitization with weekly scalp DPC. Trimming pared 1 base from V and 2 bases from J, leaving 4 bases between. Germline CDR1 and CDR2: SGHTA and FQGNSA. The CDR3 is 13 amino acids. Many counts were recorded for this clonotype. Its specificity is unknown. One entry per CDR3 protein, called by TCRdb with MiXCR from the RACE reads. The top ten clones hold roughly 1.2% of a sample with about 250,000 distinct CDR3 sequences, over 7.5% of them seen once. Sequenced here: whole blood, sampled in connection with sensitization to the hapten diphenylcyclopropenone (DPC). The rearrangement uses TRBV7-2 and TRBJ2-3; D is ambiguous. The clonotype originates from a man in his late teens or twenties with alopecia areata. Some clones in this sample may be carry-over from other donors' samples. The CDR3 DNA is TGTGCCAGCAGCTTAGGGATCACAGATACGCAGTATTTT. It encodes CASSLGITDTQYF.